This entry lists 15 T cell receptor beta chains sequenced from one sample in a study of T-cell reconstitution after alpha-beta-depleted transplantation in children. The TCRbeta library was prepared with unique molecular identifiers. TCRdb processed the PCR reads anew with MiXCR; each CDR3 protein has one entry. The sample includes approximately 430,000 distinct CDR3 sequences, 15% to 20% of them seen just once. This sample comprised PBMCs, mostly from graft donor cells, obtained 360 days after TCRalphabeta/CD19-depleted stem cell transplant. The receptors here all came from a boy in the first two years of life who had a stem cell transplant for Wiskott-Aldrich syndrome, so the T cells may come from the graft donor.

V usage is TRBV25-1 and J usage is TRBJ2-5; TRBD1 aligns across 7 bases. V lost 5 bases to trimming and J lost 4 bases; unmatched junction nucleotides: 7. This CDR3 is 14 amino acids long. Looked up from germline, CDR1 is MGHDK and CDR2 is SYGVNS. Here the CDR3 reads CASSRQGMRETQYF. The DNA of the CDR3 is TGTGCCAGCAGTCGACAGGGTATGCGAGAGACCCAGTACTTC. The full variable domain, rest sourced from reference TRBV25-1 and TRBJ2-5, is EADIYQTPRYLVIGTGKKITLECSQTMGHDKMYWYQQDPGMELHLIHYSYGVNSTEKGDLSSESTVSRIRTEHFPLTLESARPSHTSQYLCASSRQGMRETQYFGPGTRLLVL.

The chain recombines TRBV6-5 with TRBJ1-4; 10 nucleotides align to TRBD1. CDR3 length equals 14 residues. V shed 6 bases and J 7 bases; nucleotides not matched to a gene: 5. Germline V gene sequence: CDR1 MNHEY, CDR2 SVGAGI. CDR3 sequence reads: CASSPTGGSEKLFF. CDR3 DNA: TGTGCCAGCAGCCCGACAGGGGGCAGTGAAAAACTGTTTTTT.

This clonotype has more than one count but fewer than ten. The chain recombines TRBV5-1 with TRBJ2-2; 7 bases align to TRBD2. CDR3 length: 16 amino acids. With 1 base clipped from V and 7 bases from J, the junction kept 10 bases outside the gene matches. CDR1 is SGHRS, CDR2 YFSETQ, per germline. DNA for the CDR3: TGCGCCAGCAGCTTGTTCCTAGCGGCTCCGGTCGGGGAGCTGTTTTTT. It translates to CASSLFLAAPVGELFF.

The V gene is TRBV4-1, the J gene TRBJ2-1; a possible D gene is TRBD1 (6 bases). The germline gives CDR1 MGHRA, CDR2 YSYEKL. The V end was cut by 1 base, the J end by 6 bases, with 13 bases between. This CDR3 is built from 15 residues. DNA for the CDR3: TGCGCCAGCAGCCAAGCAGTCCAAGGGGGCAATGAGCAGTTCTTC. It is translated as CASSQAVQGGNEQFF.

This chain links TRBV29-1 with TRBJ1-1; the D is unclear. From germline, CDR1 is SQVTM and CDR2 ANQGSEA. V was trimmed by 6 bases and J by 1 base, leaving 15 bases between them. This CDR3 is built from 14 residues. In DNA form, the CDR3 reads TGCAGCGTCCAGGATGGTTGGGAGAACACTGAAGCTTTCTTT. Its protein product is CSVQDGWENTEAFF. Supplemented by reference TRBV29-1 and TRBJ1-1, the full variable domain reads SAVISQKPSRDICQRGTSLTIQCQVDSQVTMMFWYRQQPGQSLTLIATANQGSEATYESGFVIDKFPISRPNLTFSTLTVSNMSPEDSSIYLCSVQDGWENTEAFFGQGTRLTVV.

This clonotype has more than one count but fewer than ten. The DNA of the CDR3 is TGTGCCAGCAGCCGGGGACTAGCGGGAGGTTCGTACAATGAGCAGTTCTTC. Its protein is CASSRGLAGGSYNEQFF. This chain connects TRBV3-1 to TRBJ2-1; 15 bases match TRBD2. From germline, CDR1 is LGHDT and CDR2 YNNKEL (reference sequence). This CDR3 comprises 17 residues. The V and J ends lost 4 bases and 4 bases, in that order; junction bases with no gene match: 5.

The chain carries TRBV24-1 and TRBJ1-1; unclear D gene. The CDR3 runs 12 residues. Looked up from germline, CDR1 is KGHDR and CDR2 is SFDVKD. V shed 4 bases and J shed 12 bases, with 14 bases lying between them. For the CDR3, the DNA is TGTGCCACCAGTGACACCTTAGGGAAAACTTTCTTT. Amino acids: CATSDTLGKTFF.

This chain links TRBV5-1 with TRBJ1-2; 7 bases match TRBD1. CDR3 length equals 14 residues. Losses at the gene ends were 0 bases for V and 7 bases for J; bases not matched to a gene: 6. Germline values: CDR1 SGHRS, CDR2 YFSETQ. Written as DNA, the CDR3 is TGCGCCAGCAGCTTGGGGCAGGGGGTCGGTGGCTACACCTTC. This codes for CASSLGQGVGGYTF.

This clonotype appeared many times. The chain recombines TRBV5-1 with TRBJ1-2, with D unresolved. Trimming removed 3 bases from V and 8 bases from J, with 17 bases in between. In germline, CDR1 is SGHRS, CDR2 YFSETQ. This CDR3 is 14 amino acids long. CDR3 residues: CASSYALDYSGYTF. DNA for the CDR3: TGCGCCAGCAGCTATGCATTGGATTATAGCGGCTACACCTTC.

The chain carries TRBV12-3 or TRBV12-4 and TRBJ2-7, with 12 bases fitting TRBD2. V gave up 6 bases and J gave up 4 bases; unmatched junction bases: 7. The CDR3 length is 15 residues. The CDR3 DNA sequence: TGTGCCAGCAGCCGTCGGACTAGCGGGAATTACGAGCAGTACTTC. Translation gives CASSRRTSGNYEQYF.

This chain uses TRBV11-2 with TRBJ1-1; D not certain. Germline V gene sequence: CDR1 SGHAT, CDR2 FQNNGV. The V end was cut by 2 bases, the J end by 0 bases, with 7 bases between. The CDR3 runs 14 residues. In nucleotides, the CDR3 is TGTGCCAGCAGCTTATTTAGGCTGAACACTGAAGCTTTCTTT. The encoded protein is CASSLFRLNTEAFF.

This clonotype was seen more than once but under ten times. This chain uses TRBV28 with TRBJ1-5; TRBD1 agrees at 7 bases. The V segment lost 2 bases and the J segment 9 bases; nucleotides outside the gene matches: 7. The CDR3 covers 14 residues. Germline V gives CDR1 MDHEN, CDR2 SYDVKM. The CDR3 DNA sequence: TGTGCCAGCAGTTTACGAACAGGGGTAGGGCCCCAGCATTTT. Its translation: CASSLRTGVGPQHF.

The chain carries TRBV7-9 and TRBJ2-2; TRBD1 matches 8 bases. The CDR3 is 15 amino acids. Germline CDR1 SEHNR, CDR2 FQNEAQ (reference sequence). The J segment lost 3 bases and the V segment lost 5 bases, leaving 5 bases of the junction unmatched. CDR3 DNA: TGTGCCAGCAGCCCGTTGACAGGGGACACCGGGGAGCTGTTTTTT. Translating it yields CASSPLTGDTGELFF.

This clonotype was counted between two and nine times. This chain connects TRBV7-2 to TRBJ2-5; 7 nucleotides agree with TRBD2. The CDR3 runs 14 residues. Germline trimming cut 0 bases from V and 6 bases from J; bases unmatched to any gene: 4. Per the germline V gene, CDR1 is SGHTA and CDR2 is FQGNSA. CDR3 DNA: TGTGCCAGCAGCTTAGCGGGAGCGGGAAAGACCCAGTACTTC. It specifies CASSLAGAGKTQYF.

This clonotype was picked up a small number of times. The chain is built from TRBV6-5 and TRBJ2-5, with 9 bases lining up with TRBD1. With 3 bases clipped from V and 2 bases from J, the junction kept 4 bases outside the gene matches. Germline V gene sequence: CDR1 MNHEY, CDR2 SVGAGI. The length of the CDR3 is 15 residues. CDR3 DNA: TGTGCCAGCAGTTATTCCGGACAGGGGCAAGAGACCCAGTACTTC. Its translation: CASSYSGQGQETQYF.